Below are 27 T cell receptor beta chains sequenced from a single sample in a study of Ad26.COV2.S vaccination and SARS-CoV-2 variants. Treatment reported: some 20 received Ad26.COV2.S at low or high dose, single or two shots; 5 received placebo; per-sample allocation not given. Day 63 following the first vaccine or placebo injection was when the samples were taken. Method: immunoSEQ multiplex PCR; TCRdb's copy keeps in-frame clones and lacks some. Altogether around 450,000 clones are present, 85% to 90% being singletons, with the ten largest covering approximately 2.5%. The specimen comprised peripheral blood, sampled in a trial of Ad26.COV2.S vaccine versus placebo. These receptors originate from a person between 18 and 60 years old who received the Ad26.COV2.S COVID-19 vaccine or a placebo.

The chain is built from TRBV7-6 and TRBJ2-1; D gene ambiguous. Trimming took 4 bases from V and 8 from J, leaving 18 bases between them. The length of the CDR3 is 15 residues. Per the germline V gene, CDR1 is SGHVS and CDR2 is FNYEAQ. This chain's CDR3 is CASSSTSGYGYEQFF. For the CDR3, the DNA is TGTGCCAGCAGCTCTACTTCGGGTTATGGCTATGAGCAGTTCTTC.

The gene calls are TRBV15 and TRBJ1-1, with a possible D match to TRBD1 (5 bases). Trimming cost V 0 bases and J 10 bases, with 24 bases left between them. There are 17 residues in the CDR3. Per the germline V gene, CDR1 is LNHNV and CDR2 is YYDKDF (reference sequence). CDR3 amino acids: CATSRDRGLGTLLGAFF. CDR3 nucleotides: TGTGCCACCAGCAGAGATCGGGGTTTAGGGACTCTCTTAGGAGCTTTCTTT.

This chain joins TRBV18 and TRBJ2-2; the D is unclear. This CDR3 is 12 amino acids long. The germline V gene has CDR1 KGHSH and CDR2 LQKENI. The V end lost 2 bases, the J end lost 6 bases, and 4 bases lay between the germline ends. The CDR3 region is CASSPAAGELFF. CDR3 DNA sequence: TGTGCCAGCTCACCAGCGGCCGGGGAGCTGTTTTTT.

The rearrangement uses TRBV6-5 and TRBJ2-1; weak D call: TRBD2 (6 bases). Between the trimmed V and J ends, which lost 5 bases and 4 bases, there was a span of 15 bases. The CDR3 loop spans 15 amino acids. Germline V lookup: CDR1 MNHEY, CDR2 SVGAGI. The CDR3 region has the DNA TGTGCCAGCAGTCAACCAGCGGGTGTTTACAATGAGCAGTTCTTC. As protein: CASSQPAGVYNEQFF.

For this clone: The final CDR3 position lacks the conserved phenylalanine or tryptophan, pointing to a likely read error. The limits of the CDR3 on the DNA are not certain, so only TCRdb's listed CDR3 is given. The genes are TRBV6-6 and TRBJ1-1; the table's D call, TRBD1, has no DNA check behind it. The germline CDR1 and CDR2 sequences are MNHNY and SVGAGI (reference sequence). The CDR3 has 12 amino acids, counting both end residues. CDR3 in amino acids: CASSYGPEAGGR.

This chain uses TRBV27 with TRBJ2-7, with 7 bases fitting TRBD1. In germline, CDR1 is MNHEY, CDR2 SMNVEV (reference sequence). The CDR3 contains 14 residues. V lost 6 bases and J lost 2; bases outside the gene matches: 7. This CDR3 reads CASSGTVLAYEQYF. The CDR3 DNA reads TGTGCCAGCAGCGGGACAGTCCTCGCCTACGAGCAGTACTTC.

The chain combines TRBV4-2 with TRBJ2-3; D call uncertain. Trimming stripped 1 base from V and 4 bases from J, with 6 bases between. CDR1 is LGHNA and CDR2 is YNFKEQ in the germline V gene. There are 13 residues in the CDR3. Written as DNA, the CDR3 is TGTGCCAGCAGCCAAGTGGGATCAGATACGCAGTATTTT. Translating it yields CASSQVGSDTQYF.

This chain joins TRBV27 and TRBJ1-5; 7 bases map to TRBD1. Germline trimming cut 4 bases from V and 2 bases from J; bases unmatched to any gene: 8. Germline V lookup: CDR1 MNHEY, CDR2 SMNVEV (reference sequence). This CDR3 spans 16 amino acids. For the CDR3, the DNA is TGTGCCAGCAGTTCACAGACAGGGTCGGGCAATCAGCCCCAGCATTTT. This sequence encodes CASSSQTGSGNQPQHF.

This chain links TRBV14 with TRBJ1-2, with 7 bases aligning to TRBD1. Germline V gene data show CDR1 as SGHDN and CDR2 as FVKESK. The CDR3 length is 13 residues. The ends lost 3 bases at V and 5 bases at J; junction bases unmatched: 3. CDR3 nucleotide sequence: TGTGCCAGCAGCCAGAACAGGGGATATGGCTACACCTTC. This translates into CASSQNRGYGYTF.

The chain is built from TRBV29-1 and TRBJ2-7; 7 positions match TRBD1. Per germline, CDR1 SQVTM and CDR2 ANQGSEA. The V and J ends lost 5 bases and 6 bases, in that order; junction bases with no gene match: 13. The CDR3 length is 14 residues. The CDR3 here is CSVPTGADKREQYF. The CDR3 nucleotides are TGCAGCGTTCCTACAGGGGCAGACAAGCGCGAGCAGTACTTC.

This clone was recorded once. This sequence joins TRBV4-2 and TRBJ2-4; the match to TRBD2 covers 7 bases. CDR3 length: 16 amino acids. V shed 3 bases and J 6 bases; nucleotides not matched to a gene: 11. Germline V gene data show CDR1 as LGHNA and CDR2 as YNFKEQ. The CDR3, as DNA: TGTGCCAGCAGCCACGGGGGGACCGGGCGGGGAAACATTCAGTACTTC. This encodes CASSHGGTGRGNIQYF.

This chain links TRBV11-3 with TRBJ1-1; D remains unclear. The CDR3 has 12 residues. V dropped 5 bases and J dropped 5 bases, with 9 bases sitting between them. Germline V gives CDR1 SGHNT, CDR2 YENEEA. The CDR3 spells CASSQEGTEAFF. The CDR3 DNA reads TGTGCCAGCAGCCAAGAAGGGACTGAAGCTTTCTTT.

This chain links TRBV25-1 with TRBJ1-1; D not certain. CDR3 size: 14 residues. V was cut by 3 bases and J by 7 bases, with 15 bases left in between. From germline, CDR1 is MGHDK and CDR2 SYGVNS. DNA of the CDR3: TGTGCCAGCAGTGACCCTCTAGGACCTTTTGAAGCTTTCTTT. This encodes CASSDPLGPFEAFF.

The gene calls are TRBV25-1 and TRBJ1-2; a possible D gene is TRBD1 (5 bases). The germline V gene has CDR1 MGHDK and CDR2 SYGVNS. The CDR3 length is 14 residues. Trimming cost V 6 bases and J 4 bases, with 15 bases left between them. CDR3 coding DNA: TGTGCCAGCAGCTATTATTCAGGGAGCTATGGCTACACCTTC. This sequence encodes CASSYYSGSYGYTF.

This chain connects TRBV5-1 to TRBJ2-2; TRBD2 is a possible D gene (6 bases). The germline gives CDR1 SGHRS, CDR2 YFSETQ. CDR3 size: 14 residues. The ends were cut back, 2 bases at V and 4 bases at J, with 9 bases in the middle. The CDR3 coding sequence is TGCGCCAGCAGCTTCGCGGGGATCACCGGGGAGCTGTTTTTT. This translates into CASSFAGITGELFF.

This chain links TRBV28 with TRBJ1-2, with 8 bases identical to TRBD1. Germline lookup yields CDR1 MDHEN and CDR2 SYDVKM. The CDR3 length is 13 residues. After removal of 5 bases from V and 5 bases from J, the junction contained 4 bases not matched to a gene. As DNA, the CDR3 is TGTGCCAGCAGTGCAGGGGGCGGTTATGGCTACACCTTC. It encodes CASSAGGGYGYTF.

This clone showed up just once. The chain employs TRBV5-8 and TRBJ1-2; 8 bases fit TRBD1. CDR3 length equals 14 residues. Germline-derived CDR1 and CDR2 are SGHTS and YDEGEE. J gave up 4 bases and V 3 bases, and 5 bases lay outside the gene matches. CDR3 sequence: CASSWTGKSYGYTF. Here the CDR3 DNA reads TGTGCCAGCAGCTGGACAGGGAAAAGCTATGGCTACACCTTC.

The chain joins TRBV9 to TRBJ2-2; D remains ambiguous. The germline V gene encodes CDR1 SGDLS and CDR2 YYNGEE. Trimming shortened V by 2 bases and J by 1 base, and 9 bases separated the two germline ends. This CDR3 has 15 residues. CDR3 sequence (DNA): TGTGCCAGCAGCGTCGGAGCACGGAACACCGGGGAGCTGTTTTTT. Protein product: CASSVGARNTGELFF.

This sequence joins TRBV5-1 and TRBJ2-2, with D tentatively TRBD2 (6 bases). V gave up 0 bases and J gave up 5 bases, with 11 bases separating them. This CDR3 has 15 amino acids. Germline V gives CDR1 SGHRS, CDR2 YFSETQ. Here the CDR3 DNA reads TGCGCCAGCAGCTTGGGGCGGGGAGAAACCGGGGAGCTGTTTTTT. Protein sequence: CASSLGRGETGELFF.

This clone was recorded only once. In nucleotides, the CDR3 is TGTGCCAGCAGCAGGACGGCCAATCAGCCCCAGCATTTT. Protein sequence: CASSRTANQPQHF. The chain combines TRBV5-8 with TRBJ1-5; no definite D call. CDR1 is SGHTS and CDR2 is YDEGEE in the germline V gene. V lost 4 bases, J lost 3 bases, and 8 bases lay in between. This CDR3 has 13 residues.

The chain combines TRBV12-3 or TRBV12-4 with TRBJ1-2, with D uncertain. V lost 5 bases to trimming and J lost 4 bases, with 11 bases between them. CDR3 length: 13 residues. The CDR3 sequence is CASSPHTVYGYTF. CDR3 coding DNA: TGTGCCAGCAGTCCCCACACCGTCTATGGCTACACCTTC.

As DNA, the CDR3 is TGTGCCAGCAGTTACCCGGACAGCCCGGGTGGCTACACCTTC. It translates to CASSYPDSPGGYTF. The J gene is TRBJ1-2, the V gene TRBV6-6; D might be TRBD1 (6 bases). Looked up from germline, CDR1 is MNHNY and CDR2 is SVGAGI (reference sequence). V lost 2 bases to trimming and J lost 7 bases, with 14 bases between them. CDR3 length: 14 amino acids.

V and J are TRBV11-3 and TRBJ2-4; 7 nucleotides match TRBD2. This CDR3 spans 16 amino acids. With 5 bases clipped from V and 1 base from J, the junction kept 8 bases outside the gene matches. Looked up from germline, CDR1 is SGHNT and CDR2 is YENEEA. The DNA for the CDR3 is TGTGCCAGCAGCGGGGGGACTACCCGGGCCAAAAACATTCAGTACTTC. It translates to CASSGGTTRAKNIQYF.

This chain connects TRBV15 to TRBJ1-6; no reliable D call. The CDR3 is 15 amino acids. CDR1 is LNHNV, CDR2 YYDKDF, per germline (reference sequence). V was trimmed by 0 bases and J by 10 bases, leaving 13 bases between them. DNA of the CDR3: TGTGCCACCAGCAGAGATTCCGGGCGATACTCACCCCTCCACTTT. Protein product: CATSRDSGRYSPLHF.

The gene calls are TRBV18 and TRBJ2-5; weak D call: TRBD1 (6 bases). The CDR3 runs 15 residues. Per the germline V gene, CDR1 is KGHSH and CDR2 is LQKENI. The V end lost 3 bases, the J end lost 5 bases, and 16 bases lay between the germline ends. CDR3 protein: CASSPRTVGGETQYF. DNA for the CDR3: TGTGCCAGCTCACCTCGGACAGTCGGCGGGGAGACCCAGTACTTC. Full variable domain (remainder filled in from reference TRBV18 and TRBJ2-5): NAGVMQNPRHLVRRRGQEARLRCSPMKGHSHVYWYRQLPEEGLKFMVYLQKENIIDESGMPKERFSAEFPKEGPSILRIQQVVRGDSAAYFCASSPRTVGGETQYFGPGTRLLVL.

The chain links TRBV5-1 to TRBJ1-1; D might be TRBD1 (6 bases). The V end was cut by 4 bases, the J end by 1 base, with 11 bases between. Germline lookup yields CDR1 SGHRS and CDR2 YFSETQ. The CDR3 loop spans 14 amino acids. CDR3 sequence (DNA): TGCGCCAGCAGCGCCGGGACACCGAACACTGAAGCTTTCTTT. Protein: CASSAGTPNTEAFF. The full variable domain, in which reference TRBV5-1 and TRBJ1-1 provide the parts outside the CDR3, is KAGVTQTPRYLIKTRGQQVTLSCSPISGHRSVSWYQQTPGQGLQFLFEYFSETQRNKGNFPGRFSGRQFSNSRSEMNVSTLELGDSALYLCASSAGTPNTEAFFGQGTRLTVV.

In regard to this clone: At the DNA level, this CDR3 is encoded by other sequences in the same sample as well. CDR3 sequence: CASSVSNTGELFF. CDR3 nucleotide sequence: TGTGCCAGCAGCGTCTCGAACACCGGGGAGCTGTTTTTT. The rearrangement links TRBV9 to TRBJ2-2; D gene ambiguous. Germline V gene data show CDR1 as SGDLS and CDR2 as YYNGEE. This CDR3 spans 13 amino acids. V dropped 2 bases and J dropped 0 bases, with 2 bases sitting between them.